Reported below is one TCR beta chain. Its target is not known. Alongside a J-beta primer mix, a sample-barcoded 5' primer served in a second PCR lasting 7 to 11 cycles. MiXCR, applied by TCRdb to the 5' RACE reads, yields one record per CDR3 protein. The sample consists of around 1,500,000 distinct CDR3 sequences, 28% of them appearing once. The data were obtained in a study of blood T cells in healthy people across ages. General study points: Naive T cell percentage and TCR beta diversity correlated strongly. With age, beta diversity per million T cells declined roughly linearly, significantly by 40. Donors of long life had a larger count of naive CD4+ cells and greater diversity than aged donors. Without sorted subsets, naive and antigen-experienced compartments could not be conclusively compared.

The CDR3 has 16 residues. From germline, CDR1 is SGHRS and CDR2 YFSETQ. This TCR was sampled from a woman between 25 and 40 years old in good health. V usage is TRBV5-1 and J usage is TRBJ2-1; D gene unclear. The end of the DNA aligns better with TRBJ2-7, so the J call may be wrong. Sequencing was done on a sample of blood. In nucleotides, the CDR3 is TGCGCCAGCAGCTTGGAACTCGCCTCCTTCTTCAATGAGCAGTACTTC. It yields the protein CASSLELASFFNEQYF.